The 15 T cell receptor beta chains listed next were all sequenced from one sample in a study of OX40 agonist ivuxolimab in advanced cancers. TCRdb's copy holds only in-frame clones and misses some; the assay was immunoSEQ multiplex PCR. The sample shows about 75,000 clones, roughly 90% of them seen only once. This material consisted of CD4+ or CD8+ T cells sorted from blood, taken in a trial of the OX40 agonist ivuxolimab. The receptors originated from an adult with an advanced solid tumor such as melanoma, head and neck, liver or kidney cancer.

This rearrangement joins TRBV5-1 to TRBJ2-2, with 7 bases aligning to TRBD1. The CDR3 has 16 residues. Looked up from germline, CDR1 is SGHRS and CDR2 is YFSETQ. Germline trimming cut 0 bases from V and 4 bases from J; bases unmatched to any gene: 6. CDR3 loop: CASSLETGFSTGELFF. The CDR3 coding sequence is TGCGCCAGCAGCTTGGAGACAGGGTTTAGCACCGGGGAGCTGTTTTTT.

This clone appeared once. The chain couples TRBV29-1 to TRBJ1-1; D is undetermined. Trimming left V 1 base short and J 6 bases short, with 9 bases between. The CDR3 runs to 12 residues. The V gene's germline CDR1 is SQVTM and CDR2 ANQGSEA. The CDR3 spells CSVEAYGPEAFF. Here the CDR3 DNA reads TGCAGCGTTGAAGCGTACGGACCTGAAGCTTTCTTT.

This clone was observed once. V usage is TRBV4-3 and J usage is TRBJ1-3; 8 bases match TRBD1. The CDR3 sequence is 19 residues long. Trimming cost V 0 bases and J 1 base; bases outside gene matches: 11. CDR1 and CDR2 (germline): LGHNA, YSLEER. In DNA, the CDR3 is TGCGCCAGCAGCCAAGACTCGGGACAGGTGATCTCTTCTGGAAACACCATATATTTT. Translation gives CASSQDSGQVISSGNTIYF.

This chain links TRBV5-1 with TRBJ2-5; TRBD2 matches 9 bases. Per the germline V gene, CDR1 is SGHRS and CDR2 is YFSETQ. CDR3 length equals 17 residues. The junction had 10 bases not matched to a gene; V was cut back by 0 bases and J by 4 bases. Here the CDR3 reads CASSLAVGGGATETQYF. CDR3 nucleotide sequence: TGCGCCAGCAGCTTGGCCGTCGGCGGGGGGGCCACAGAGACCCAGTACTTC.

This chain joins TRBV18 and TRBJ2-7, with D possibly matching TRBD2 (5 bases). The CDR3 runs to 15 residues. V was pared by 6 bases and J by 2 bases, with 17 bases between. Germline CDR1 and CDR2: KGHSH and LQKENI. Here the CDR3 reads CASSLGRGMTYEQYF. The CDR3 DNA reads TGTGCCAGCTCCCTAGGACGAGGGATGACCTACGAGCAGTACTTC.

V and J are TRBV19 and TRBJ2-2; D is possibly TRBD1 (6 bases). Germline CDR1 and CDR2: LNHDA and SQIVND (reference sequence). This CDR3 has 16 amino acids. V was pared by 5 bases and J by 0 bases, with 13 bases between. The CDR3 sequence: CASSPRQAANTGELFF. The DNA for the CDR3 is TGTGCCAGTAGTCCTAGACAGGCTGCGAACACCGGGGAGCTGTTTTTT.

The chain carries TRBV21-1 and TRBJ1-1; TRBD1 is taken as the D call from the table, unchecked against the DNA. TRBV21-1 is tagged as a pseudogene. This CDR3 is 19 amino acids long. The CDR3: CASSKGGPGTGTENTEAFF. The CDR3 region has the DNA TGTGCCAGCAGCAAAGGGGGACCAGGGACAGGTACAGAAAACACTGAAGCTTTCTTT.

This rearrangement joins TRBV5-5 to TRBJ1-6; 11 bases match TRBD1. This CDR3 comprises 18 residues. Germline lookup yields CDR1 SGHKS and CDR2 YYEKEE (reference sequence). V lost 2 bases and J lost 8; bases outside the gene matches: 12. CDR3 amino acids: CASSLQTPGQGAYSPLHF. DNA for the CDR3: TGTGCCAGCAGCTTACAAACACCTGGACAGGGGGCATATTCACCCCTCCACTTT. Combining the CDR3 with reference TRBV5-5 and TRBJ1-6 gives the whole variable domain DAGVTQSPTHLIKTRGQQVTLRCSPISGHKSVSWYQQVLGQGPQFIFQYYEKEERGRGNFPDRFSARQFPNYSSELNVNALLLGDSALYLCASSLQTPGQGAYSPLHFGNGTRLTVT.

The rearrangement links TRBV7-9 to TRBJ2-1; weak D call: TRBD2 (6 bases). CDR3 size: 17 residues. Trimming cost V 5 bases and J 4 bases, with 21 bases left between them. Germline V lookup: CDR1 SEHNR, CDR2 FQNEAQ (reference sequence). This CDR3 is CASSPREPDIFYNEQFF. The DNA of the CDR3 is TGTGCCAGCAGCCCCCGGGAGCCGGACATTTTTTACAATGAGCAGTTCTTC.

V usage is TRBV6-6 and J usage is TRBJ1-1; possible D gene TRBD1, 5 bases. From germline, CDR1 is MNHNY and CDR2 SVGAGI (reference sequence). The CDR3 covers 13 residues. V lost 8 bases, J lost 4 bases, and 14 bases lay in between. The CDR3 sequence is CASWGRRVTEAFF. The CDR3 DNA is TGTGCCAGCTGGGGGAGGAGGGTCACTGAAGCTTTCTTT.

The genes are TRBV5-6 and TRBJ2-1; either TRBD1 or TRBD2 may fit D (5 bases each). The CDR3 is 13 residues long. The V end was cut by 4 bases, the J end by 6 bases, with 11 bases between. Per germline, CDR1 SGHDT and CDR2 YYEEEE. CDR3 bases: TGTGCCAGCAGCCCCGGGACGGGCAATGAGCAGTTCTTC. As protein: CASSPGTGNEQFF.

The chain recombines TRBV6-6 with TRBJ2-2, with TRBD1 as a possible D gene (5 bases). V dropped 2 bases and J dropped 3 bases, with 10 bases sitting between them. The CDR3 has 15 residues. The germline gives CDR1 MNHNY, CDR2 SVGAGI (reference sequence). CDR3 sequence (DNA): TGTGCCAGCAGTTACCCAGGGTTAGACACCGGGGAGCTGTTTTTT. It encodes CASSYPGLDTGELFF.

V usage is TRBV25-1 and J usage is TRBJ2-5; D could derive from TRBD1 or TRBD2 (6 bases each). CDR1 and CDR2 from the germline V gene are MGHDK and SYGVNS. V lost 5 bases, J lost 5 bases, and 15 bases lay in between. This CDR3 region has 14 residues. CDR3 residues: CASSLSGAYETQYF. CDR3 sequence (DNA): TGTGCCAGCAGTCTTTCGGGGGCCTACGAGACCCAGTACTTC.

The rearrangement joins TRBV2 to TRBJ2-7; D may be TRBD1 (6 bases). The CDR3 extends over 13 amino acids. CDR1 is SNHLY, CDR2 FYNNEI, per germline. V shed 4 bases and J shed 9 bases, with 16 bases lying between them. CDR3 sequence: CASSVDSTSRQYF. CDR3 sequence (DNA): TGTGCCAGCAGTGTGGACAGTACTTCCAGGCAGTACTTC.

The V gene is TRBV5-5, the J gene TRBJ1-6; 9 nucleotides agree with TRBD1. From germline, CDR1 is SGHKS and CDR2 YYEKEE (reference sequence). The CDR3 covers 14 residues. J gave up 10 bases and V 3 bases, and 5 bases lay outside the gene matches. CDR3 coding DNA: TGTGCCAGCAGCTCTCCGGGACAGGGATCACCCCTCCACTTT. Encoded protein: CASSSPGQGSPLHF.